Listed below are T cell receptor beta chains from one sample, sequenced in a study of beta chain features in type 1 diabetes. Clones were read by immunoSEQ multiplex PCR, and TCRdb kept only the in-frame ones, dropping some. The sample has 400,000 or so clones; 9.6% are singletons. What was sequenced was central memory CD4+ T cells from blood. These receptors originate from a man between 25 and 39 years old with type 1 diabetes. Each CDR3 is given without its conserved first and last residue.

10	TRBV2	ATQRDLPEAF
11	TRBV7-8	ASSGSSYNEQF
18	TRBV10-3	AISESGTSGRGESRYEQY
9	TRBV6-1	ASRQDQTQY
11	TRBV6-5	ASSPGGAGTQY
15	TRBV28	ASSLWAGTGNTGELF
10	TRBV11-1	ASSPGYTEAF
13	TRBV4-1	ASSQDFSGNTEAF
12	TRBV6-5	ASFTWSGANVLT
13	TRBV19	ASSVNRDSNYGYT
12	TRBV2	ASSERTVGQAQH
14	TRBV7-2	ASSLGPGATGNTIY
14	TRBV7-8	ASSSQGSSRGDTQY
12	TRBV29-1	SPILRRPTDTQY
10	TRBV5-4	ASRHQGAEAF
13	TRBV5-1	ASSLDGTGGREAF
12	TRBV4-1	ASSHLGRSGELF
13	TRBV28	ASSWGTGGRSGYT
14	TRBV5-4	ASSLEGRGYQETQY
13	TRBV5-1	ASSNSPTGEETQY
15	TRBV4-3	ASSQTSGTGGTYEQY
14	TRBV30	AWGKSRTSLSGEQF
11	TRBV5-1	ASSLVGDTEAF
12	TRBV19	ASRPSGGSDTQY
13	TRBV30	AWSGGLSLGNTIY
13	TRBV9	ASSVGQGGNQPQH
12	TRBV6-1	ASSERDRASEAF
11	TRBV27	ASSFGIQETQY
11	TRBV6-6	ASTGASGAEQY